These 13 T cell receptor beta chains were sequenced from one sample in a study of T cells in Graves' hyperthyroidism and ophthalmopathy. The source material, RNA transcripts, was used to amplify TCR beta CDR3 regions. The TCR CDR3 first-round RT-PCR relied on the HTBI primer set. TCRdb passed the multiplex PCR reads through MiXCR, listing each CDR3 protein once. The sample gives roughly 560,000 distinct CDR3 sequences, over 12% of which show up once; around 4.5% is in the top ten. The sequenced sample consisted of blood. These receptors originate from a woman aged 40 to 49 with Graves' ophthalmopathy.

In its sample, this clonotype was seen many times. The chain joins TRBV19 to TRBJ1-2, with no clear D. Germline CDR1 and CDR2: LNHDA and SQIVND (reference sequence). Deletions cut 6 bases from V and 7 bases from J, with 9 bases between. The CDR3 sequence is 11 residues long. Written as DNA, the CDR3 is TGTGCCAGTAGGGCAGGTTCTGGCTACACCTTC. Translating gives CASRAGSGYTF.

This clonotype was found many times. The rearrangement links TRBV9 to TRBJ2-4; 10 nucleotides match TRBD1. Trimming at V came to 3 bases and at J to 0 bases, leaving 12 bases not matched to a gene. The CDR3 is 19 residues long. From germline, CDR1 is SGDLS and CDR2 YYNGEE. The DNA for the CDR3 is TGTGCCAGCAGCGCCGCTGTCCCCGGGACAGGGGTAGCCAAAAACATTCAGTACTTC. Amino acids: CASSAAVPGTGVAKNIQYF.

Regarding this clonotype: This may come from a read error, since a much larger clone is one base off. Without the conserved terminal phenylalanine or tryptophan, this CDR3 likely stems from a read error. The chain links TRBV6-1 to TRBJ1-2; 7 nucleotides align to TRBD1. CDR3 length: 14 residues. After removal of 5 bases from V and 7 bases from J, the junction contained 10 bases not matched to a gene. Germline V gene lookup returns CDR1 MNHNS and CDR2 SASEGT. The CDR3 DNA reads as TGTGCCAGCAGTCCGCTGGGAGGGGGCTTTGGCTACACCTCC. Translating gives CASSPLGGGFGYTS.

In this sample, this clonotype turned up many times. A much larger clone lies one base from this, so it may be a read error. The chain recombines TRBV6-5 with TRBJ1-2; maybe TRBD1 (6 bases). The CDR3 consists of 14 residues. Germline lookup yields CDR1 MNHEY and CDR2 SVGAGI. DNA of the CDR3: TGTGCCAGCAGTTACGGGGGACAAAACTATAGCTACACCTTC. Protein product: CASSYGGQNYSYTF.

The CDR3 bases are TGTGCCAGCAGGACCGGGACAGGGGTGGATCAGCCCCAGCATTTT. It specifies CASRTGTGVDQPQHF. This sequence joins TRBV27 and TRBJ1-5; 10 bases fit TRBD1. The germline V gene encodes CDR1 MNHEY and CDR2 SMNVEV (reference sequence). The trim removed 6 bases at V and 5 bases at J, leaving 7 bases unmatched. CDR3 length equals 15 residues.

This chain uses TRBV28 with TRBJ2-7, with TRBD1 identical over 10 bases. Trimming at V came to 3 bases and at J to 6 bases, leaving 5 bases not matched to a gene. This CDR3 comprises 14 residues. The V gene's germline CDR1 is MDHEN and CDR2 SYDVKM. The CDR3 DNA reads as TGTGCCAGCAGTTTTCGGGACAGGGGCCTCGAGCAGTACTTC. As protein: CASSFRDRGLEQYF.

In its sample, this clonotype was seen a few times. The rearrangement uses TRBV4-3 and TRBJ1-3, with 8 bases that match TRBD1. CDR3 size: 18 residues. Germline V CDR1 and CDR2: LGHNA, YSLEER. The V and J ends lost 0 bases and 0 bases, in that order; junction bases with no gene match: 7. The CDR3 sequence: CASSQDRWTGISGNTIYF. CDR3 coding DNA: TGCGCCAGCAGCCAAGATAGGTGGACAGGGATCTCTGGAAACACCATATATTTT.

This clonotype was recorded at least ten times. This chain uses TRBV30 with TRBJ2-7; TRBD2 aligns across 7 bases. Unmatched junction bases numbered 7, after V lost 5 bases and J lost 0 bases. The CDR3 is 14 residues long. Germline values: CDR1 GTSNPN, CDR2 SVGIG (reference sequence). DNA for the CDR3: TGTGCCTGGCGGGAAGCGGGATACTCCTACGAGCAGTACTTC. Protein: CAWREAGYSYEQYF.

This clonotype was counted at least ten times. The chain carries TRBV5-4 and TRBJ1-2, with a possible D match to TRBD1 (6 bases). Trimming removed 2 bases from V and 2 bases from J, with 7 bases in between. The CDR3 contains 13 residues. Germline CDR1 is SGHNT and CDR2 is YYREEE (reference sequence). In nucleotides, the CDR3 is TGTGCCAGCAGCTTACAGGGAAACTATGGCTACACCTTC. Translation: CASSLQGNYGYTF.

This clonotype occurred many times. The V gene is TRBV6-1, the J gene TRBJ1-5; D is undetermined. The germline V gene has CDR1 MNHNS and CDR2 SASEGT. The length of the CDR3 is 16 residues. V lost 7 bases, J lost 0 bases, and 16 bases lay in between. CDR3 coding DNA: TGTGCCAGCAAGATGGGTCATGGTACTAGCAATCAGCCCCAGCATTTT. This sequence encodes CASKMGHGTSNQPQHF.

The chain links TRBV6-2 or TRBV6-3 to TRBJ1-5; tentative D call: TRBD1 (6 bases). CDR1 and CDR2 from the germline V gene are MNHEY and SVGEGT. Trimming pared 6 bases from V and 1 base from J, leaving 19 bases between. This CDR3 region has 17 residues. CDR3 nucleotides: TGTGCCAGCAGCTTCGACAGGACGCCCCTCAGCAATCAGCCCCAGCATTTT. Translated, it gives CASSFDRTPLSNQPQHF.

This clonotype was observed at least ten times. This chain uses TRBV28 with TRBJ1-5, with 8 bases that match TRBD1. Unmatched junction bases numbered 3, after V lost 6 bases and J lost 2 bases. The V gene's germline CDR1 is MDHEN and CDR2 SYDVKM. The CDR3 is 14 residues long. The CDR3 DNA is TGTGCCAGCAGCGGGACAGGTCGCAATCAGCCCCAGCATTTT. As protein: CASSGTGRNQPQHF.

There are many counts of this clonotype. This chain links TRBV29-1 with TRBJ2-7; D is unclear. V lost 6 bases and J lost 0, with 6 bases in between. The CDR3 spans 11 residues. CDR1 and CDR2 (germline): SQVTM, ANQGSEA. CDR3 region: CSVEISYEQYF. Here the CDR3 DNA reads TGCAGCGTCGAAATCTCCTACGAGCAGTACTTC.